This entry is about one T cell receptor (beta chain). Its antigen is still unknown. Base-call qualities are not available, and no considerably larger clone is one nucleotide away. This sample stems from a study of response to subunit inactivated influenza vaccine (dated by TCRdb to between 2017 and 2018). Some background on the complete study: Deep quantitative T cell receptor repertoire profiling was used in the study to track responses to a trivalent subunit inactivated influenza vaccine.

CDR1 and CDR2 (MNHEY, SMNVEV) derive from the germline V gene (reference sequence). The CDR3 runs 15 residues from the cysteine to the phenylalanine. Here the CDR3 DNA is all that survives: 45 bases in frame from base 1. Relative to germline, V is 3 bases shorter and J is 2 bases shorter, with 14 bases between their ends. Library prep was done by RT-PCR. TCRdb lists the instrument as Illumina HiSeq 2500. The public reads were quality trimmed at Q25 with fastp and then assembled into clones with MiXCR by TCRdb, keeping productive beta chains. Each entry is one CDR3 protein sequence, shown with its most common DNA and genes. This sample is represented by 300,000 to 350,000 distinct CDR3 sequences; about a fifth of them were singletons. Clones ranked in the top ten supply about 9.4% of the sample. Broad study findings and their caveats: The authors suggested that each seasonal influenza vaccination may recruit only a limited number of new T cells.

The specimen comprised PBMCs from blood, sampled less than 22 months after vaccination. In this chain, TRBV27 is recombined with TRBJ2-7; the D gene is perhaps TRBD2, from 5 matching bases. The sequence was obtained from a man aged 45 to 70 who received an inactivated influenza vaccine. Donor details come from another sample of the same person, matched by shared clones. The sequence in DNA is TGTGCCAGCAGTTTGGGCGGGCCTGGACCCTACGAGCAGTACTTC. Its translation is CASSLGGPGPYEQYF.